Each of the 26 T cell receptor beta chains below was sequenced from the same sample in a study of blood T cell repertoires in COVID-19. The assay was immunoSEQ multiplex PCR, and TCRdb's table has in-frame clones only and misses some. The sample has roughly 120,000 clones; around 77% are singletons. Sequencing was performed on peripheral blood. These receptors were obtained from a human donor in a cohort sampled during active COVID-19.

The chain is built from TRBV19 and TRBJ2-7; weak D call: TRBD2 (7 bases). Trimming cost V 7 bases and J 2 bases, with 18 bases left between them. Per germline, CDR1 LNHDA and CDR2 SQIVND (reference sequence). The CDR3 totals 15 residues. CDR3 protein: CASTMGAGVAYEQYF. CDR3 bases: TGTGCCAGTACTATGGGGGCGGGAGTTGCCTACGAGCAGTACTTC.

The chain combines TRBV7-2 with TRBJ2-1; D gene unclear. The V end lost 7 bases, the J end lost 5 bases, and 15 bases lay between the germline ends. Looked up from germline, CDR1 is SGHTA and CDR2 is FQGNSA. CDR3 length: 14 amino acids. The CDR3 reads CASTPQSINNEQFF. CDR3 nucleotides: TGTGCCAGCACCCCTCAGTCCATTAACAATGAGCAGTTCTTC.

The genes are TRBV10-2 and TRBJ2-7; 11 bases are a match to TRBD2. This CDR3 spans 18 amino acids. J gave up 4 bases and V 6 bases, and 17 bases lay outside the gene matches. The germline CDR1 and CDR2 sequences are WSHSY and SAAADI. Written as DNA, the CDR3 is TGCGCCAGCAGGGAGGGGGGTAGCGGGAGGGCCTTAGGGTACGAGCAGTACTTC. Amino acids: CASREGGSGRALGYEQYF.

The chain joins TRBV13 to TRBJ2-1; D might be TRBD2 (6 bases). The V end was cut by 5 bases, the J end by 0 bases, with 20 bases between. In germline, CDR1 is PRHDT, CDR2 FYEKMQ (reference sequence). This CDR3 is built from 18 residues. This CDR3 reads CASSPTLGGKSSYNEQFF. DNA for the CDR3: TGTGCCAGCAGCCCCACTTTAGGCGGGAAAAGCTCCTACAATGAGCAGTTCTTC.

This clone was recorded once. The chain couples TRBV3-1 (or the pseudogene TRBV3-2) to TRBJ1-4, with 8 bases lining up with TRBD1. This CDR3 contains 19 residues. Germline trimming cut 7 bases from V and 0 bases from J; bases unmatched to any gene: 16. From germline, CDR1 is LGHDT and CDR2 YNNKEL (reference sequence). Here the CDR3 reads CASTQSSPGQDATNEKLFF. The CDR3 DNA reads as TGTGCCAGCACTCAAAGCAGTCCGGGACAGGATGCAACTAATGAAAAACTGTTTTTT.

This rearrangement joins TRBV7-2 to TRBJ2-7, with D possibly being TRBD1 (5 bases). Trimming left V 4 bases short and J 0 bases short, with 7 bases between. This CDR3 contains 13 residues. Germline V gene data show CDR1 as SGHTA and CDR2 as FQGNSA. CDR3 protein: CASSSRVSYEQYF. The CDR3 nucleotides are TGTGCCAGCAGCTCCAGGGTCTCCTACGAGCAGTACTTC.

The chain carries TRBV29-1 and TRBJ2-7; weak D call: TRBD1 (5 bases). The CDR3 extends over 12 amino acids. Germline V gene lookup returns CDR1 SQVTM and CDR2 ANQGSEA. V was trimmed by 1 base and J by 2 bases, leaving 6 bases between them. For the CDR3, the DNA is TGCAGCGTTGAAGTGACAGCCTACGAGCAGTACTTC. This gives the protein CSVEVTAYEQYF.

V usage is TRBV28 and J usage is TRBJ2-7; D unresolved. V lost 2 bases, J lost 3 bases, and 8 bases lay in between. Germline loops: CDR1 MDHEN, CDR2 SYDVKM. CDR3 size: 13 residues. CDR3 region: CASSLGTIYEQYF. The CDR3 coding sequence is TGTGCCAGCAGTTTAGGCACAATCTACGAGCAGTACTTC.

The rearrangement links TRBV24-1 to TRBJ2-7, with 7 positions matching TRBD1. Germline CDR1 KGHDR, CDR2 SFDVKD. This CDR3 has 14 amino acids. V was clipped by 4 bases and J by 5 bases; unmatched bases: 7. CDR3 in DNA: TGTGCCACCAGTGACAGGGGGTACGGTGACGAGCAGTACTTC. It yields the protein CATSDRGYGDEQYF.

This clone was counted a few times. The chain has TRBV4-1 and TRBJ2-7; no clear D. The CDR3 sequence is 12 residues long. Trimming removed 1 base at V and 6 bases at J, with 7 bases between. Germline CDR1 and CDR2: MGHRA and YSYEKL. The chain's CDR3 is CASSQVVGEQYF. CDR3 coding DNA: TGCGCCAGCAGCCAAGTGGTCGGCGAGCAGTACTTC.

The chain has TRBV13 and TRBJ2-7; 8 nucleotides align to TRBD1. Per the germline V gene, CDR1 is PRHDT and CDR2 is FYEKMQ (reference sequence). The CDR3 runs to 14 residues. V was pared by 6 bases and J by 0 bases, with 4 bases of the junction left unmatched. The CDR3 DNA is TGTGCCAGCAGATGGACAGGGAGCTCCTACGAGCAGTACTTC. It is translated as CASRWTGSSYEQYF.

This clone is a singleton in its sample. The CDR3 DNA is TGTGCCAGCAGTTACACTAACCAACCCTACGAGCAGTACTTC. Protein product: CASSYTNQPYEQYF. The chain uses TRBV6-6 and TRBJ2-7; D is unresolved. V was shortened by 2 bases and J by 2 bases, with 10 bases between the two germline ends. Germline CDR1 MNHNY, CDR2 SVGAGI (reference sequence). The CDR3 is 14 amino acids.

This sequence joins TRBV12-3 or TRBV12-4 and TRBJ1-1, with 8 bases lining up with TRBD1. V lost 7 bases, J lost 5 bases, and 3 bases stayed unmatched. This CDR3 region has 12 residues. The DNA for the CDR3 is TGTGCCAGCAAAACAGGGGGAACTGAAGCTTTCTTT. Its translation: CASKTGGTEAFF.

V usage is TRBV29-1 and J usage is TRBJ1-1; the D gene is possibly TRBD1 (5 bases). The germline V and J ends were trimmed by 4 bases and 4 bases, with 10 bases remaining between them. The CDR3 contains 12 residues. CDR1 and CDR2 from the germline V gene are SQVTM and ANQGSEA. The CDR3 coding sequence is TGCAGCGTTGTAGCGGGGACCACTGAAGCTTTCTTT. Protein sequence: CSVVAGTTEAFF.

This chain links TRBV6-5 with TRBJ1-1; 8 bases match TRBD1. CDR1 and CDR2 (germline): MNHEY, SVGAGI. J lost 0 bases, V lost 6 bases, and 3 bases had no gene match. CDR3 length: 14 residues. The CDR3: CASRLTGVNTEAFF. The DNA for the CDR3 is TGTGCCAGCAGGTTGACAGGGGTGAACACTGAAGCTTTCTTT.

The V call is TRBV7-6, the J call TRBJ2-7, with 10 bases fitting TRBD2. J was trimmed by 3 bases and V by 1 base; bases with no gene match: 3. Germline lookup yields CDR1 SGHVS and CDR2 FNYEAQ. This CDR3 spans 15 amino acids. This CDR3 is CASSLGAGGDYEQYF. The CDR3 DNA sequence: TGTGCCAGCAGCTTAGGAGCGGGGGGGGACTACGAGCAGTACTTC.

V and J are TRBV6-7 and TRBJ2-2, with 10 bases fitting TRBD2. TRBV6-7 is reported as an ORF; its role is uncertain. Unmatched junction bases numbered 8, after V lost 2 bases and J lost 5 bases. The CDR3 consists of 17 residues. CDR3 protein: CASSYEASGSRTGELFF. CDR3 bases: TGTGCCAGCAGTTACGAGGCTAGCGGGAGTCGTACCGGGGAGCTGTTTTTT.

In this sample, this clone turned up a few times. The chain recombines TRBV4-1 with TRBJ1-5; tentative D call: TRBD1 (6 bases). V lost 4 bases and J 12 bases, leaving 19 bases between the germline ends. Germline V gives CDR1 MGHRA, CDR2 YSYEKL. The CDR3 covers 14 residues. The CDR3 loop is CASSLDVRDINQHF. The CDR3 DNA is TGCGCCAGCAGCCTGGATGTAAGGGACATCAACCAGCATTTT.

The CDR3 loop is CASSSQGFNQPQHF. The CDR3 nucleotides read TGTGCCAGCAGCTCGCAGGGATTCAATCAGCCCCAGCATTTT. The chain joins TRBV7-8 to TRBJ1-5; weak D call: TRBD1 (5 bases). This CDR3 comprises 14 residues. Deletions cut 4 bases from V and 3 bases from J, with 10 bases between. CDR1 is SGHVS and CDR2 is FQNEAQ in the germline V gene.

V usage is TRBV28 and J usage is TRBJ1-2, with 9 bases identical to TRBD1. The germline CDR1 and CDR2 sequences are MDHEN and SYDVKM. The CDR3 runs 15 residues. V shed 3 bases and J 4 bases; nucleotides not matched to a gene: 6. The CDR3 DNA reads TGTGCCAGCAGTTTTGCCGGGACAGGGACCTATGGCTACACCTTC. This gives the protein CASSFAGTGTYGYTF.

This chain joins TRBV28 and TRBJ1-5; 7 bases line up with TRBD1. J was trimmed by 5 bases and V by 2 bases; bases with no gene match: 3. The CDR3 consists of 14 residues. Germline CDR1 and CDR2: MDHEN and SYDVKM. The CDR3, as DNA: TGTGCCAGCAGTTTAAAACAGGGGCATCAGCCCCAGCATTTT. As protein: CASSLKQGHQPQHF.

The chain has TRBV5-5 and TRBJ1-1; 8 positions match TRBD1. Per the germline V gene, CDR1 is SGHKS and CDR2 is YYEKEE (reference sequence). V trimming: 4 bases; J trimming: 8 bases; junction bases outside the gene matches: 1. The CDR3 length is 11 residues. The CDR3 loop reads CASSRDREAFF. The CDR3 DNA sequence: TGTGCCAGCAGCAGGGACAGGGAAGCTTTCTTT.

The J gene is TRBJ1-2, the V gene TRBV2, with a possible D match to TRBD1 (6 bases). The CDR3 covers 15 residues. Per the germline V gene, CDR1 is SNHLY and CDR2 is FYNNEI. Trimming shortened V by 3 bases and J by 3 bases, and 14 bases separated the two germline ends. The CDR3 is CASSDRTAEDYGYTF. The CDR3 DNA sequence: TGTGCCAGCAGTGATAGGACAGCAGAAGACTATGGCTACACCTTC.

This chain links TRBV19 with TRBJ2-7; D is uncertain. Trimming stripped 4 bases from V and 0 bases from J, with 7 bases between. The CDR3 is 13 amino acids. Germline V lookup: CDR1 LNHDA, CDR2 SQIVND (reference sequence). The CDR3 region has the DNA TGTGCCAGTAGTAGAGAGAGCTCCTACGAGCAGTACTTC. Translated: CASSRESSYEQYF.

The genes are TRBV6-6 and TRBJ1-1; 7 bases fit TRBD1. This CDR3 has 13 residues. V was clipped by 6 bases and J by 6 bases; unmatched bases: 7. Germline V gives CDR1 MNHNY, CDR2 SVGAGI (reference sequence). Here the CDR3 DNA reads TGTGCCAGCAGGCCAGGGGGAGCACCTGAAGCTTTCTTT. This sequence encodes CASRPGGAPEAFF.

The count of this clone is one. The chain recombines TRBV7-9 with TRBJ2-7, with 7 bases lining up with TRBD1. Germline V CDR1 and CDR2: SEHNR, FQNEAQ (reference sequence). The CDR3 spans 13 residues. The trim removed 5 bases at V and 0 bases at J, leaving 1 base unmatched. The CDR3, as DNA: TGTGCCAGCAGCCCAGGGGGCTCCTACGAGCAGTACTTC. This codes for CASSPGGSYEQYF.